Sequencing of this TCR beta chain was carried out in a study of vaccination and CD4 T cells after COVID-19. Sequenced with the Oncomine TCR Beta short-read assay was DNA taken from cultured CD4+ T cells. MiXCR, run by TCRdb on the PCR reads, gives a single entry per CDR3 protein. The sample has around 19,000 distinct CDR3 sequences; approximately 38% are singletons. Comments on this clonotype: The target antigen is unknown.

Time point given: late sampling 161 to 241 days after vaccination in a few convalescent patients. Treatment reported: approximately 9-day PBMC culture with coronavirus spike peptide pools or control peptides (ViraFEST assay). After being plated at roughly 2.2 million per well, PBMCs were cultured with roughly 9.3 IU/ml IL-2 and 10 ug/ml peptide pools. Trimming pared 0 bases from V and 7 bases from J, leaving 12 bases between. The CDR3 totals 15 residues. Looked up from germline, CDR1 is MNHEY and CDR2 is SVGEGT. V is TRBV6-2 or TRBV6-3 and J is TRBJ2-2; a weak D match, TRBD2 (5 bases). The TCR originated in a human donor who had recovered from COVID-19. Sample: CD4+ T cells from blood, cultured in vitro, taken about 7 months after SARS-CoV-2 vaccination. CDR3 in DNA: TGTGCCAGCAGTTACTCCCCCGAGGGTAGCGGGGAGCTGTTTTTT. Protein sequence: CASSYSPEGSGELFF.